This T cell receptor (beta chain) comes out of a study of identifying expanded T cells in peripheral blood. Study-level points and caveats: Across healthy donors, higher total template counts meant significantly greater roughly 2-week count variance. Differentially abundant clones: about 1.3 between replicates, 15 to 17 at two to three weeks, approximately 18 at four.

Comment on this clone: Its antigen is currently unknown.

V dropped 5 bases and J dropped 5 bases, with 9 bases sitting between them. The CDR3 has 12 amino acids. CDR1 is SQVTM and CDR2 is ANQGSEA in the germline V gene. During the collection period, no donor immune events like infections were recorded. Generated by immunoSEQ multiplex PCR, the TCRdb table keeps only in-frame clones and is missing some. The repertoire holds under 150,000 clones, with around 84% as singletons. The TCR comes from a person between 18 and 75 years old in good health. The V and J genes are TRBV29-1 and TRBJ2-2, with D tentatively TRBD1 (6 bases). Sequencing was performed on blood. The CDR3 region has the DNA TGCAGCGTTCCCAGGGGAACCGGGGAGCTGTTTTTT. It translates to CSVPRGTGELFF.